This entry lists 25 T cell receptor beta chains sequenced from one sample in a study of CD8 T cells in Susac syndrome. An input of 0.5 to 1 ug of RNA was subjected to reverse transcription using random hexamers. TCRdb recomputed calls from the immunoSEQ multiplex PCR reads with MiXCR, one row per CDR3 protein. The sample has a few hundred thousand distinct CDR3 sequences, 75% to 90% seen once. Sequencing was performed on CD8+ T cells from PBMCs. These TCRs come from a human donor with multiple sclerosis.

This sequence joins TRBV3-1 and TRBJ1-4; a possible D gene is TRBD1 (6 bases). Per the germline V gene, CDR1 is LGHDT and CDR2 is YNNKEL (reference sequence). With 0 bases removed from V and 0 bases from J, the gap between germline ends came to 26 bases. CDR3 length equals 22 residues. CDR3 in amino acids: CASSQDLWTVEEIQATNEKLFF. For the CDR3, the DNA is TGTGCCAGCAGCCAAGATCTGTGGACAGTGGAAGAAATACAAGCAACTAATGAAAAACTGTTTTTT. The full variable domain, completed using reference TRBV3-1 and TRBJ1-4, is DTAVSQTPKYLVTQMGNDKSIKCEQNLGHDTMYWYKQDSKKFLKIMFSYNNKELIINETVPNRFSPKSPDKAHLNLHINSLELGDSAVYFCASSQDLWTVEEIQATNEKLFFGSGTQLSVL.

The rearrangement joins TRBV29-1 to TRBJ2-7; 9 nucleotides match TRBD1. CDR3 length: 13 residues. The germline V gene encodes CDR1 SQVTM and CDR2 ANQGSEA. J gave up 4 bases and V 7 bases, and 8 bases lay outside the gene matches. DNA for the CDR3: TGCAGCGCTATCGGGACAGGGAGGTACGAGCAGTACTTC. This encodes CSAIGTGRYEQYF.

V gene TRBV5-1 combines with J gene TRBJ1-3; D gene unclear. V was pared by 2 bases and J by 0 bases, with 12 bases between. CDR3 size: 16 residues. Germline-derived CDR1 and CDR2 are SGHRS and YFSETQ. The CDR3 region is CASSFGPASSGNTIYF. CDR3 bases: TGCGCCAGCAGCTTCGGACCCGCGAGCTCTGGAAACACCATATATTTT.

The rearrangement links TRBV30 to TRBJ2-5, with 10 bases lining up with TRBD2. This CDR3 is 15 amino acids long. The ends lost 0 bases at V and 10 bases at J; junction bases unmatched: 11. The germline V gene has CDR1 GTSNPN and CDR2 SVGIG (reference sequence). Here the CDR3 DNA reads TGTGCCTGGAGTGTACGGGAGCGGGGGGGCCTCAACCAGTACTTC. Translating gives CAWSVRERGGLNQYF.

The chain has TRBV7-6 and TRBJ2-5; D uncertain. V was pared by 4 bases and J by 1 base, with 4 bases between. The CDR3 runs to 12 residues. The germline V gene encodes CDR1 SGHVS and CDR2 FNYEAQ. CDR3 nucleotide sequence: TGTGCCAGCAGCTCCCTCCAAGAGACCCAGTACTTC. This codes for CASSSLQETQYF.

The rearrangement links TRBV27 to TRBJ1-5; unclear D gene. The germline V and J ends were trimmed by 5 bases and 3 bases, with 11 bases remaining between them. CDR3 length: 14 residues. Germline V CDR1 and CDR2: MNHEY, SMNVEV (reference sequence). CDR3 nucleotide sequence: TGTGCCAGCAGTCCTCGAGCCTCCAATCAGCCCCAGCATTTT. This codes for CASSPRASNQPQHF.

The rearrangement links TRBV10-3 to TRBJ2-7; 10 bases agree with TRBD2. CDR3 length: 15 residues. Germline V gives CDR1 ENHRY, CDR2 SYGVKD. Unmatched junction bases numbered 8, after V lost 6 bases and J lost 3 bases. In DNA form, the CDR3 reads TGTGCCATCAGCGAATCTAGCGGGAGTCGCTACGAGCAGTACTTC. Residues: CAISESSGSRYEQYF.

The chain carries TRBV5-1 and TRBJ1-1; maybe TRBD1 (5 bases). V lost 0 bases to trimming and J lost 3 bases, with 21 bases between them. The CDR3 contains 18 residues. Germline CDR1 reads SGHRS; CDR2 reads YFSETQ. The CDR3 protein is CASSLGWGGLRNHTEAFF. CDR3 in DNA: TGCGCCAGCAGCTTGGGGTGGGGGGGTTTAAGAAACCACACTGAAGCTTTCTTT.

V usage is TRBV7-2 and J usage is TRBJ2-1; 7 nucleotides line up with TRBD1. The CDR3 totals 16 residues. V gave up 5 bases and J gave up 1 base; unmatched junction bases: 8. CDR1 and CDR2 (germline): SGHTA, FQGNSA. CDR3 nucleotides: TGTGCCAGCAGCCCGGACAGGACGGGGTCCTACAATGAGCAGTTCTTC. It yields the protein CASSPDRTGSYNEQFF.

This clonotype appeared a single time. V gene TRBV6-5 combines with J gene TRBJ2-5; D possibly matches TRBD1 or TRBD2 (6 bases each). CDR1 and CDR2 from the germline V gene are MNHEY and SVGAGI. This CDR3 is built from 15 residues. V lost 0 bases, J lost 5 bases, and 13 bases lay in between. The CDR3 loop reads CASSYSGGALETQYF. CDR3 DNA: TGTGCCAGCAGTTACTCGGGGGGCGCTTTGGAGACCCAGTACTTC.

Turning to this clonotype: A junction end diverges from the germline sequence, so it may reflect a read error. The rearrangement joins TRBV6-5 to TRBJ2-7; no clear D. Germline V lookup: CDR1 MNHEY, CDR2 SVGAGI. This CDR3 has 12 amino acids. Here the CDR3 reads CAGSEVAYEQYF. The DNA of the CDR3 is TGTGCCGGCAGTGAAGTTGCCTACGAGCAGTACTTC.

J is TRBJ2-7 and V is TRBV20-1, with TRBD1 identical over 7 bases. CDR3 length: 14 amino acids. Looked up from germline, CDR1 is DFQATT and CDR2 is SNEGSKA (reference sequence). V shed 3 bases, J shed 4 bases, and the junction held 9 bases outside the gene matches. The DNA of the CDR3 is TGCAGTGCTAGCTACGGGACAGAGGGATACGAGCAGTACTTC. It specifies CSASYGTEGYEQYF.

The genes are TRBV10-3 and TRBJ2-7; D might be TRBD1 or TRBD2, each matching 5 bases. Trimming shortened V by 0 bases and J by 2 bases, and 11 bases separated the two germline ends. CDR3 length: 15 residues. Germline V gene lookup returns CDR1 ENHRY and CDR2 SYGVKD. Here the CDR3 reads CAISESVEGTYEQYF. CDR3 sequence (DNA): TGTGCCATCAGTGAGTCGGTAGAGGGGACCTACGAGCAGTACTTC.

The chain links TRBV7-9 to TRBJ2-7; D could derive from TRBD1 or TRBD2 (5 bases each). Trimming cost V 3 bases and J 2 bases, with 17 bases left between them. The CDR3 runs 16 residues. Germline V gives CDR1 SEHNR, CDR2 FQNEAQ (reference sequence). CDR3 in amino acids: CASSLEGDGKTYEQYF. In DNA form, the CDR3 reads TGTGCCAGCAGCTTGGAAGGGGACGGGAAGACCTACGAGCAGTACTTC.

This clonotype was seen just once. This rearrangement joins TRBV4-1 to TRBJ1-3, with D unresolved. Germline V lookup: CDR1 MGHRA, CDR2 YSYEKL. The CDR3 loop spans 19 amino acids. Deletions cut 0 bases from V and 0 bases from J, with 18 bases between. CDR3 DNA: TGCGCCAGCAGCCAAGATATTGAAGTATTAGAAGACTCTGGAAACACCATATATTTT. Encoded protein: CASSQDIEVLEDSGNTIYF.

V gene TRBV12-3 or TRBV12-4 combines with J gene TRBJ1-2; D ambiguous. V lost 4 bases to trimming and J lost 7 bases, with 10 bases between them. The CDR3 has 12 amino acids. The CDR3 region is CASSSYRGGYTF. CDR3 sequence (DNA): TGTGCCAGCAGTTCGTATAGAGGTGGCTACACCTTC.

This clonotype has a single count. The chain combines TRBV7-9 with TRBJ2-7, with D perhaps matching TRBD1 (5 bases). This CDR3 spans 14 amino acids. The ends were cut back, 1 base at V and 2 bases at J, with 9 bases in the middle. CDR1 is SEHNR and CDR2 is FQNEAQ in the germline V gene (reference sequence). The CDR3 nucleotides are TGTGCCAGCAGCTTAGACGCAGGGCCCTACGAGCAGTACTTC. Encoded protein: CASSLDAGPYEQYF.

The chain has TRBV5-4 and TRBJ2-3, with 7 nucleotides matching TRBD2. Germline loops: CDR1 SGHNT, CDR2 YYREEE (reference sequence). The CDR3 is 16 amino acids. V lost 4 bases, J lost 0 bases, and 8 bases stayed unmatched. The DNA for the CDR3 is TGTGCCAGCAGCGCCACTAGCGATGCTAGCACAGATACGCAGTATTTT. It is translated as CASSATSDASTDTQYF.

The chain joins TRBV19 to TRBJ1-1; no definite D call. The CDR3 extends over 13 amino acids. V lost 6 bases and J 1 base, leaving 9 bases between the germline ends. The germline CDR1 and CDR2 sequences are LNHDA and SQIVND (reference sequence). CDR3 coding DNA: TGTGCCAGTAGCGAGTGGGAGAACACTGAAGCTTTCTTT. It translates to CASSEWENTEAFF.

The J gene is TRBJ2-3, the V gene TRBV3-1; TRBD2 aligns across 10 bases. The V and J ends lost 2 bases and 3 bases, in that order; junction bases with no gene match: 20. Germline V gives CDR1 LGHDT, CDR2 YNNKEL (reference sequence). CDR3 size: 21 residues. This chain's CDR3 is CASSQSAASGSSRMRTDTQYF. CDR3 sequence (DNA): TGTGCCAGCAGCCAAAGCGCCGCTAGCGGGAGTTCAAGGATGAGAACAGATACGCAGTATTTT.

The rearrangement links TRBV27 to TRBJ1-1; no firm D call. Germline V lookup: CDR1 MNHEY, CDR2 SMNVEV (reference sequence). The V end lost 4 bases, the J end lost 7 bases, and 10 bases lay between the germline ends. CDR3 length equals 12 residues. CDR3 nucleotide sequence: TGTGCCAGCAGTTCCGGAGGTGTTGAAGCTTTCTTT. It encodes CASSSGGVEAFF.

This chain uses TRBV30 with TRBJ2-2, with D possibly called TRBD1 or TRBD2 (6 bases each). Trimming stripped 4 bases from V and 7 bases from J, with 10 bases between. This CDR3 has 12 residues. Germline V gives CDR1 GTSNPN, CDR2 SVGIG (reference sequence). CDR3 protein: CAWNGGLGELFF. In DNA form, the CDR3 reads TGTGCCTGGAACGGGGGCCTCGGGGAGCTGTTTTTT.

This chain joins TRBV20-1 and TRBJ1-5; unclear D gene. The ends were cut back, 0 bases at V and 4 bases at J, with 7 bases in the middle. Germline-derived CDR1 and CDR2 are DFQATT and SNEGSKA (reference sequence). The CDR3 runs to 13 residues. CDR3 in DNA: TGCAGTGCTAGAGATACAGAAAATCAGCCCCAGCATTTT. It encodes CSARDTENQPQHF.

The gene calls are TRBV7-2 and TRBJ1-2; 7 positions match TRBD1. The germline V gene has CDR1 SGHTA and CDR2 FQGNSA. The ends lost 2 bases at V and 4 bases at J; junction bases unmatched: 7. The CDR3 covers 15 residues. The CDR3 DNA follows: TGTGCCAGCAGCTTATGGCCAGGGGGTACCTATGGCTACACCTTC. Encoded protein: CASSLWPGGTYGYTF.

The chain combines TRBV4-1 with TRBJ2-1; TRBD2 matches 9 bases. Germline lookup yields CDR1 MGHRA and CDR2 YSYEKL. V was pared by 6 bases and J by 8 bases, with 8 bases of the junction left unmatched. The CDR3 sequence is 14 residues long. CDR3: CASSLSGSTDEQFF. The CDR3 DNA reads as TGCGCCAGCAGTCTTAGCGGGAGTACGGATGAGCAGTTCTTC.